One T cell receptor beta chain is described in this entry. The sample belongs to a study of blood T cell repertoires in COVID-19. Study in general: Sites in the United States, Italy and Spain provided acute and convalescent COVID-19 samples. The analysed material was cDNA or gDNA that came from T cells, B-cell-depleted T cells, or PBMCs.

Original data processing: Scientists estimated how many nucleated cells there were by amplifying reference gene primers. The repertoire was sequenced with immunoSEQ multiplex PCR; TCRdb's copy has only in-frame clones and lacks some. Clone size and V and J calls were adopted from that table, with D and trimming inferred from the DNA. This table has approximately 300,000 clones, around 89% appearing once. Germline values: CDR1 LGHNA, CDR2 YSLEER. The CDR3 is made up of 15 amino acids. V dropped 3 bases and J dropped 4 bases, with 15 bases sitting between them. This sequence joins TRBV4-3 and TRBJ1-1; possibly TRBD1 for D (6 bases). This TCR was recovered from a man aged 18 to 29 who had recovered from COVID-19. The sample taken for sequencing was peripheral blood. This chain's CDR3 is CASSQDGDTSTEAFF. The DNA for the CDR3 is TGCGCCAGCAGCCAGGACGGGGACACCTCCACTGAAGCTTTCTTT.